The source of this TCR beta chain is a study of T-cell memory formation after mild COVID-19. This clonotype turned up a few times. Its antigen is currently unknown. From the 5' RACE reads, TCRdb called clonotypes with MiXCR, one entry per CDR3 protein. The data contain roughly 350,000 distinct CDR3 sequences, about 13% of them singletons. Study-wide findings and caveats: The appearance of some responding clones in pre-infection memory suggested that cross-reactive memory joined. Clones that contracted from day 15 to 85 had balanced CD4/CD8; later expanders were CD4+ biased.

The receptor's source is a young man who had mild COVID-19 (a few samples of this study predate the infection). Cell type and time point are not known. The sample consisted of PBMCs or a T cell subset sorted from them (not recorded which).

CDR3 nucleotides: TGTGCCAGCAGTTACTCGACGGTCGTCCCTGAAGCTTTCTTT. It encodes CASSYSTVVPEAFF. The V gene is TRBV6-2 or TRBV6-3, the J gene TRBJ1-1; D call uncertain. This CDR3 region has 14 residues. Trimming stripped 0 bases from V and 6 bases from J, with 11 bases between. Germline V gene lookup returns CDR1 MNHEY and CDR2 SVGEGT.